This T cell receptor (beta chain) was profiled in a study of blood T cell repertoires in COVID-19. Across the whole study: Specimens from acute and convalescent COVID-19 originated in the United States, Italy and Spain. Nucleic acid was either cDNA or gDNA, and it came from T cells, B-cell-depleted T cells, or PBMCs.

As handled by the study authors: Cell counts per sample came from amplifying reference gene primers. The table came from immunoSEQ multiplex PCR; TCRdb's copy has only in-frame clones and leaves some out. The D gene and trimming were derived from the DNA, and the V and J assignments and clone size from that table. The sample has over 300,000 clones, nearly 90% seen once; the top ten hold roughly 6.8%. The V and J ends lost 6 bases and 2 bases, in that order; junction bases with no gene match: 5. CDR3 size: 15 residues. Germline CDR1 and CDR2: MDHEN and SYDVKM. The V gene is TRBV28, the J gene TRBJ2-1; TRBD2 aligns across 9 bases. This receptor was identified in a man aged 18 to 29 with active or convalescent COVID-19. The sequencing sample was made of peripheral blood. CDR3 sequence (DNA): TGTGCCAGCAGACCAGCGGGAGGTACCTACAATGAGCAGTTCTTC. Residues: CASRPAGGTYNEQFF. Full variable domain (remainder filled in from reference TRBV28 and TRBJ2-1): DVKVTQSSRYLVKRTGEKVFLECVQDMDHENMFWYRQDPGLGLRLIYFSYDVKMKEKGDIPEGYSVSREKKERFSLILESASTNQTSMYLCASRPAGGTYNEQFFGPGTRLTVL.